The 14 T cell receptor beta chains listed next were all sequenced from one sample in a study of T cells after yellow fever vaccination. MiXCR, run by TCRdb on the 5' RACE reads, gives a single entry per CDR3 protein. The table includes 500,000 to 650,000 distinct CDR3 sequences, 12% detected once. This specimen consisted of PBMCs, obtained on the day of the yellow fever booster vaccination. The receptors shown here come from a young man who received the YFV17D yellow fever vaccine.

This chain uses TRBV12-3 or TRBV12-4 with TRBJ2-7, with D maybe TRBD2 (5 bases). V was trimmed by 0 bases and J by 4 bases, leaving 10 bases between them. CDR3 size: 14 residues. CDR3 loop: CASSLADGKYEQYF. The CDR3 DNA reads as TGTGCCAGCAGTTTAGCGGACGGGAAATACGAGCAGTACTTC.

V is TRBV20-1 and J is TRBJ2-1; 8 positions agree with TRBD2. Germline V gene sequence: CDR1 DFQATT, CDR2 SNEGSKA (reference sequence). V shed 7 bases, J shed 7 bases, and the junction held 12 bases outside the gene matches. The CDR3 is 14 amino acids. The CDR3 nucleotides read TGCAGTGTTCTGACGGGAGGGCCGCGGAATGAGCAGTTCTTC. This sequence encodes CSVLTGGPRNEQFF.

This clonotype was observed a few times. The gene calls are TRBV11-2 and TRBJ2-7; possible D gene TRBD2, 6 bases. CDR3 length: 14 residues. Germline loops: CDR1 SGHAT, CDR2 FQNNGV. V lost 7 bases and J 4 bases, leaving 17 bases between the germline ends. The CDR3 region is CASTPSGVTYEQYF. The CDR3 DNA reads TGTGCCAGCACCCCGTCGGGGGTTACGTACGAGCAGTACTTC.

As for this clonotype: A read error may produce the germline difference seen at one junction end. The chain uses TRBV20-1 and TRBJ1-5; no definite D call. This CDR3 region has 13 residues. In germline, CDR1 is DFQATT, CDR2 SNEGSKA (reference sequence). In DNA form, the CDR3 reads TGCAGCGCTAGGGTTCAGAGGGATCAGCCCCAGCATTTT. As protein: CSARVQRDQPQHF.

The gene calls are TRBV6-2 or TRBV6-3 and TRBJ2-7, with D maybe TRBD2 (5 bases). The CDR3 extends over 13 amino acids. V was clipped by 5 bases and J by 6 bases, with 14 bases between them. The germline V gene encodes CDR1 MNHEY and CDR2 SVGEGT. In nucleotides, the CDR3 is TGTGCCAGCAGTAAGGACTTGGCGGGCGAGCAGTACTTC. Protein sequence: CASSKDLAGEQYF.

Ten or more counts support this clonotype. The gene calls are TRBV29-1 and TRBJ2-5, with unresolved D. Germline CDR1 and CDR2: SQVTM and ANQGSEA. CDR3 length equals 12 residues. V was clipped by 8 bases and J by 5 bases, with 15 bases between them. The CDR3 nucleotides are TGCAGCACGAGAACATTGGGGGAGACCCAGTACTTC. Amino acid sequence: CSTRTLGETQYF. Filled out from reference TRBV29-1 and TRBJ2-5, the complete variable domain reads SAVISQKPSRDICQRGTSLTIQCQVDSQVTMMFWYRQQPGQSLTLIATANQGSEATYESGFVIDKFPISRPNLTFSTLTVSNMSPEDSSIYLCSTRTLGETQYFGPGTRLLVL.

In DNA form, the CDR3 reads TGCAGTGCTAACCCCCTAGGCGGAAACTCCTACGAGCAGTACTTC. It is translated as CSANPLGGNSYEQYF. This chain joins TRBV20-1 and TRBJ2-7; D unresolved. The CDR3 totals 15 residues. Germline-derived CDR1 and CDR2 are DFQATT and SNEGSKA (reference sequence). Trimming cost V 4 bases and J 0 bases, with 16 bases left between them.

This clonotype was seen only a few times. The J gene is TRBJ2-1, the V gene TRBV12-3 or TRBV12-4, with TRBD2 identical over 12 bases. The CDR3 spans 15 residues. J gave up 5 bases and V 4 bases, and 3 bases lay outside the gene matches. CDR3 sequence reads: CASSSRLAGDNEQFF. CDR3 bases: TGTGCCAGCAGTTCGCGACTAGCGGGAGACAATGAGCAGTTCTTC.

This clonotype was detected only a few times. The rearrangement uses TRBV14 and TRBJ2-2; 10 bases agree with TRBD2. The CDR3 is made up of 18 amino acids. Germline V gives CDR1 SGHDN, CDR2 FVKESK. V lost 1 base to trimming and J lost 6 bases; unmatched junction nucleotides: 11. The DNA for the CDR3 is TGTGCCAGCAGCCAAGTGCCCCTTCTAGCGGGGGACCCCGGGGAGCTGTTTTTT. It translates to CASSQVPLLAGDPGELFF. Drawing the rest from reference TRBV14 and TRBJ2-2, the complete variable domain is EAGVTQFPSHSVIEKGQTVTLRCDPISGHDNLYWYRRVMGKEIKFLLHFVKESKQDESGMPNNRFLAERTGGTYSTLKVQPAELEDSGVYFCASSQVPLLAGDPGELFFGEGSRLTVL.

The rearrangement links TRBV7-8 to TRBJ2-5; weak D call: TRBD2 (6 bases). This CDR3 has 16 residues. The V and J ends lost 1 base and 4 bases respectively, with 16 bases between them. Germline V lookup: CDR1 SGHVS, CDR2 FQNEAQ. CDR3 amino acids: CASSLGGGSLRETQYF. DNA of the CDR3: TGTGCCAGCAGCTTAGGGGGAGGCTCCCTAAGAGAGACCCAGTACTTC.

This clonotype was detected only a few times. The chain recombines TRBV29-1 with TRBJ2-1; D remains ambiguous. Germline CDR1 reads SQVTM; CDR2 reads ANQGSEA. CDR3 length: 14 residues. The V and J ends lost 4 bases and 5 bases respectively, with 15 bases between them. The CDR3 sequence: CSVVGWYEDNEQFF. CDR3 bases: TGCAGCGTTGTGGGGTGGTACGAGGACAATGAGCAGTTCTTC.

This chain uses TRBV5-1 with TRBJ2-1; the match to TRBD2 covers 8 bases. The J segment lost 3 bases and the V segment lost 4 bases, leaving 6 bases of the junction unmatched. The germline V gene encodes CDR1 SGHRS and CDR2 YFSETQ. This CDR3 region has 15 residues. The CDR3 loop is CASSRTGTSYNEQFF. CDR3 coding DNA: TGCGCCAGCAGCAGAACCGGGACTAGCTACAATGAGCAGTTCTTC.

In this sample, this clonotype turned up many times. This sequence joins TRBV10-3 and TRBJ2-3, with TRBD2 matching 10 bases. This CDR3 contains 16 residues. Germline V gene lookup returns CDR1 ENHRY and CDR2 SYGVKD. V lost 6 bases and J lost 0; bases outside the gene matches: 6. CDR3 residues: CAISGTTSGSTDTQYF. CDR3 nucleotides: TGTGCCATCAGCGGAACGACTAGCGGGAGCACAGATACGCAGTATTTT.

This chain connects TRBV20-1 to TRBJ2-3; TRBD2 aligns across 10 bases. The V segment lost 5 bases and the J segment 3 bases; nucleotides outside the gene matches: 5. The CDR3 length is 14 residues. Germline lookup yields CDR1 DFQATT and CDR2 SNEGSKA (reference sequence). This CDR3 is CSAAGTSVTDTQYF. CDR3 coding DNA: TGCAGTGCTGCCGGGACTAGCGTTACAGATACGCAGTATTTT.